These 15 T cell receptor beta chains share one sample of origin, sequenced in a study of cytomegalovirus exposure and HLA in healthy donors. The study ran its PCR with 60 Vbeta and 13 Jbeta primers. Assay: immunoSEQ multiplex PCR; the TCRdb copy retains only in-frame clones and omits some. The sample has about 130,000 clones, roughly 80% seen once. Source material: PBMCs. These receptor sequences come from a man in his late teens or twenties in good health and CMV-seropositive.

The CDR3 DNA reads TGCGCCAGCCTCGCGCGAAGTAACACTGAAGCTTTCTTT. Its translation is CASLARSNTEAFF. The chain has TRBV4-1 and TRBJ1-1; D remains ambiguous. The CDR3 has 13 residues. Trimming cost V 8 bases and J 2 bases, with 12 bases left between them. Germline CDR1 is MGHRA and CDR2 is YSYEKL.

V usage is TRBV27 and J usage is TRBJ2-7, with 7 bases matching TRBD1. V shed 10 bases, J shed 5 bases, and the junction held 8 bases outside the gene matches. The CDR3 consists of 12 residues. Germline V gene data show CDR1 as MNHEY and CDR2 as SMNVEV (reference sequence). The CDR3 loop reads CANATGSDEQYF. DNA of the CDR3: TGTGCCAACGCGACAGGGTCGGACGAGCAGTACTTC.

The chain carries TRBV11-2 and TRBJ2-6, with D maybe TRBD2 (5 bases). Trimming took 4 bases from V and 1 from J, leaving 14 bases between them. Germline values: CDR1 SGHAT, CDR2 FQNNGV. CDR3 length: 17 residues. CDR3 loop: CASSSLRGTSGANVLTF. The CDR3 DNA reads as TGTGCCAGCAGCTCACTTCGGGGAACGTCTGGGGCCAACGTCCTGACTTTC.

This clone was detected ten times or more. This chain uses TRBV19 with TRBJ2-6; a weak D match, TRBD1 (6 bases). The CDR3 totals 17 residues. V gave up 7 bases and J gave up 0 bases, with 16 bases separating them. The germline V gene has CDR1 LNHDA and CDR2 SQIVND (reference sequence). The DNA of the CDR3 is TGTGCCAGTACCCCAAGGGACACGAGCTCTGGGGCCAACGTCCTGACTTTC. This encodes CASTPRDTSSGANVLTF.

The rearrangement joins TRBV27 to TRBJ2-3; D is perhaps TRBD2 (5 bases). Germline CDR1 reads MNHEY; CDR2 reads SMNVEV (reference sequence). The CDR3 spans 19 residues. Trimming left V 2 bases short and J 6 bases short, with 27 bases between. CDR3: CASSLERVSGPSRGDTQYF. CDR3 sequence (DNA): TGTGCCAGCAGTTTAGAAAGGGTATCGGGCCCTAGCCGGGGTGATACGCAGTATTTT.

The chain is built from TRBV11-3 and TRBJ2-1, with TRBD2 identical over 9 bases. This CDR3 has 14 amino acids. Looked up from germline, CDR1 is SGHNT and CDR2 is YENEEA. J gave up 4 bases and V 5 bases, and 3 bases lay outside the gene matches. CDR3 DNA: TGTGCCAGCAGCGCGCGGGAGGGATACAATGAGCAGTTCTTC. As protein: CASSAREGYNEQFF. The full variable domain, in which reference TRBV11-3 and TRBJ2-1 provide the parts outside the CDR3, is EAGVVQSPRYKIIEKKQPVAFWCNPISGHNTLYWYLQNLGQGPELLIRYENEEAVDDSQLPKDRFSAERLKGVDSTLKIQPAELGDSAVYLCASSAREGYNEQFFGPGTRLTVL.

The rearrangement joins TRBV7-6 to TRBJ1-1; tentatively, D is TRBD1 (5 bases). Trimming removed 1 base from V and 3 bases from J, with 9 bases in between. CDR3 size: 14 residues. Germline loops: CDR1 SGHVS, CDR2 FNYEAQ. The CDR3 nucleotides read TGTGCCAGCAGCTTAGGGGGCAGCGACACTGAAGCTTTCTTT. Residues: CASSLGGSDTEAFF.

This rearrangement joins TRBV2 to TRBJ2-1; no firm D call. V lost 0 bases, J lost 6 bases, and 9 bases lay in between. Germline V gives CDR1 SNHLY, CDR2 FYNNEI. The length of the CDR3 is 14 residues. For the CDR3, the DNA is TGTGCCAGCAGTGAAGCGCTAGAGTTCAATGAGCAGTTCTTC. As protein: CASSEALEFNEQFF.

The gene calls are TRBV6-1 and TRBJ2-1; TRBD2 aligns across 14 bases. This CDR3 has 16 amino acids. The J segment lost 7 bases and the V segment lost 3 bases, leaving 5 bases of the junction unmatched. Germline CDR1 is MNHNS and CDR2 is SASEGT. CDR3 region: CASSDPGTSGSNEQFF. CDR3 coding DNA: TGTGCCAGCAGTGACCCCGGGACTAGCGGGAGTAATGAGCAGTTCTTC.

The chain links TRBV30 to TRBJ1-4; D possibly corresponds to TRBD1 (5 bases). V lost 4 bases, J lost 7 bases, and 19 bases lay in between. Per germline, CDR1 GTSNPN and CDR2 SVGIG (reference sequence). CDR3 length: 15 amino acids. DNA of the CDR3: TGTGCCTGGACCGACCCAGGGTATAGGGGTGAAAAACTGTTTTTT. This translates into CAWTDPGYRGEKLFF.

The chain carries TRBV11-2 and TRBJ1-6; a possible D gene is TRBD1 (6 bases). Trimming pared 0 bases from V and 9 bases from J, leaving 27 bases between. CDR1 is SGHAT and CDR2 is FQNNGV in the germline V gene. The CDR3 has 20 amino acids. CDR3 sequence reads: CASSLDVADRAAPGISPLHF. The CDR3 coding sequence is TGTGCCAGCAGCTTAGACGTTGCGGACAGAGCCGCCCCGGGGATTTCACCCCTCCACTTT.

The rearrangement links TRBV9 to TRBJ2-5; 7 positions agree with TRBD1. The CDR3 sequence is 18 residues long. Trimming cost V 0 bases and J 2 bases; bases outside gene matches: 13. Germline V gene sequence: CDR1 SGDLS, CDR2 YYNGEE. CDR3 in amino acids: CASSVEGVGDRRQETQYF. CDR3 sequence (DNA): TGTGCCAGCAGCGTAGAGGGCGTGGGGGACAGAAGGCAAGAGACCCAGTACTTC.

In DNA form, the CDR3 reads TGTGCCAGCAGCTACCCAGGGGTTAGGACTGAAGCTTTCTTT. Its translation: CASSYPGVRTEAFF. The J gene is TRBJ1-1, the V gene TRBV7-2; the D gene is possibly TRBD1 (6 bases). Trimming pared 4 bases from V and 5 bases from J, leaving 14 bases between. The V gene's germline CDR1 is SGHTA and CDR2 FQGNSA. This CDR3 comprises 14 residues. Full variable domain (outside the CDR3, taken from reference TRBV7-2 and TRBJ1-1): GAGVSQSPSNKVTEKGKDVELRCDPISGHTALYWYRQSLGQGLEFLIYFQGNSAPDKSGLPSDRFSAERTGGSVSTLTIQRTQQEDSAVYLCASSYPGVRTEAFFGQGTRLTVV.

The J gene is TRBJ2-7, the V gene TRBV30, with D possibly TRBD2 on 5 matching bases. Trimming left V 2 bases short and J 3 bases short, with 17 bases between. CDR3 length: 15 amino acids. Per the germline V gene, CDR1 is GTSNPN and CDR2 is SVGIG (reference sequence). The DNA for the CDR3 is TGTGCCTGGAGTCGGGCCACCGGGGTTAACTACGAGCAGTACTTC. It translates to CAWSRATGVNYEQYF.

The CDR3 nucleotides are TGTGCCAGCAGCTTAGCTAGGGAGCCTGCCAAAAACATTCAGTACTTC. Amino acid sequence: CASSLAREPAKNIQYF. This chain joins TRBV7-9 and TRBJ2-4; TRBD2 is a possible D gene (5 bases). The length of the CDR3 is 16 residues. CDR1 and CDR2 (germline): SEHNR, FQNEAQ (reference sequence). Between the trimmed V and J ends, which lost 0 bases and 1 base, there was a span of 10 bases.